Shown below are 21 T cell receptor beta chains from a single sample sequenced in a study of CD8 T cells in Susac syndrome. With random hexamers, reverse transcription was performed on about 0.5 to 1 ug of RNA. MiXCR was run by TCRdb on the immunoSEQ multiplex PCR reads, yielding one entry per CDR3 protein. The sample yields 200,000 or so distinct CDR3 sequences, more than 90% seen once. The source material was CD4+ T cells from PBMCs. These receptors originate from a human donor with Susac syndrome.

The chain combines TRBV11-2 with TRBJ2-1; D not resolved. The CDR3 is 16 residues long. Per germline, CDR1 SGHAT and CDR2 FQNNGV. Trimming cost V 2 bases and J 7 bases, with 18 bases left between them. CDR3: CASSLSFGPTGNEQFF. The CDR3 nucleotides read TGTGCCAGCAGCTTAAGTTTTGGACCCACCGGGAATGAGCAGTTCTTC.

This sequence joins TRBV6-2 or TRBV6-3 and TRBJ2-5, with D perhaps matching TRBD2 (7 bases). CDR1 and CDR2 (germline): MNHEY, SVGEGT. Trimming removed 7 bases at V and 3 bases at J, with 15 bases between. This CDR3 comprises 14 residues. The CDR3 nucleotides read TGTGCCAGCACCTCGGGGGGCCATGAAGAGACCCAGTACTTC. It specifies CASTSGGHEETQYF.

The chain combines TRBV4-2 with TRBJ1-1; D gene ambiguous. CDR1 and CDR2 (germline): LGHNA, YNFKEQ. This CDR3 is 15 amino acids long. V dropped 3 bases and J dropped 4 bases, with 15 bases sitting between them. The CDR3 coding sequence is TGTGCCAGCAGCCAGCCGGGCATAGGGCTCACTGAAGCTTTCTTT. Its translation: CASSQPGIGLTEAFF.

The V gene is TRBV19, the J gene TRBJ2-1, with no clear D. CDR3 length: 14 amino acids. V was shortened by 6 bases and J by 9 bases, with 18 bases between the two germline ends. Germline CDR1 and CDR2: LNHDA and SQIVND (reference sequence). The CDR3 spells CASRIDHYSGEQFF. CDR3 DNA: TGTGCCAGTAGGATTGACCACTACTCTGGTGAGCAGTTCTTC.

V and J are TRBV29-1 and TRBJ2-5, with D unresolved. The CDR3 contains 11 residues. Between the trimmed V and J ends, which lost 6 bases and 1 base, there was a span of 6 bases. The germline CDR1 and CDR2 sequences are SQVTM and ANQGSEA. The DNA of the CDR3 is TGCAGCGTCTCAAGCCAAGAGACCCAGTACTTC. It yields the protein CSVSSQETQYF. The whole variable domain, filled in from reference TRBV29-1 and TRBJ2-5, reads SAVISQKPSRDICQRGTSLTIQCQVDSQVTMMFWYRQQPGQSLTLIATANQGSEATYESGFVIDKFPISRPNLTFSTLTVSNMSPEDSSIYLCSVSSQETQYFGPGTRLLVL.

The chain couples TRBV29-1 to TRBJ1-1, with D possibly being TRBD1 (5 bases). V shed 3 bases and J shed 0 bases, with 11 bases lying between them. This CDR3 has 14 residues. Per the germline V gene, CDR1 is SQVTM and CDR2 is ANQGSEA. In nucleotides, the CDR3 is TGCAGCGTTGATGAAACAGGTCTGAACACTGAAGCTTTCTTT. This encodes CSVDETGLNTEAFF.

V gene TRBV5-1 combines with J gene TRBJ1-6; D might be TRBD1 (6 bases). The germline CDR1 and CDR2 sequences are SGHRS and YFSETQ. The V end lost 7 bases, the J end lost 5 bases, and 19 bases lay between the germline ends. There are 16 residues in the CDR3. For the CDR3, the DNA is TGCGCCAGCCGGCGGGCGGGGGCCGGGGATAATTCACCCCTCCACTTT. Protein: CASRRAGAGDNSPLHF.

The V gene is TRBV20-1, the J gene TRBJ2-7; TRBD1 aligns across 9 bases. Germline CDR1 reads DFQATT; CDR2 reads SNEGSKA (reference sequence). The CDR3 covers 16 residues. V lost 3 bases to trimming and J lost 0 bases; unmatched junction nucleotides: 9. The CDR3 protein is CSASPGTGFGSYEQYF. The CDR3 nucleotides are TGCAGTGCTAGTCCCGGGACAGGGTTCGGCTCCTACGAGCAGTACTTC.

This chain links TRBV12-3 or TRBV12-4 with TRBJ1-6; 8 bases match TRBD1. Losses at the gene ends were 6 bases for V and 9 bases for J; bases not matched to a gene: 7. The CDR3 has 14 amino acids. The CDR3 DNA sequence: TGTGCCAGCAGCTCGGACAGGGAGACTTCACCCCTCCACTTT. This codes for CASSSDRETSPLHF.

This sequence joins TRBV12-3 or TRBV12-4 and TRBJ2-5; 7 positions match TRBD1. This CDR3 has 14 amino acids. V shed 6 bases and J 1 base; nucleotides not matched to a gene: 5. The CDR3 protein is CASRTQGLQETQYF. In nucleotides, the CDR3 is TGTGCCAGCAGGACACAGGGGCTCCAAGAGACCCAGTACTTC.

V and J are TRBV5-1 and TRBJ2-6, with D possibly called TRBD1 or TRBD2 (5 bases each). Looked up from germline, CDR1 is SGHRS and CDR2 is YFSETQ. The CDR3 consists of 15 residues. With 0 bases removed from V and 2 bases from J, the gap between germline ends came to 6 bases. Written as DNA, the CDR3 is TGCGCCAGCAGCTTGGGGGGGACTGGGGCCAACGTCCTGACTTTC. This codes for CASSLGGTGANVLTF.

This clonotype was detected only once. V and J are TRBV28 and TRBJ1-2; D is undetermined. Germline values: CDR1 MDHEN, CDR2 SYDVKM. The ends were cut back, 6 bases at V and 2 bases at J, with 7 bases in the middle. This CDR3 is built from 12 residues. The CDR3 protein is CASRIVNYGYTF. The CDR3 DNA reads TGTGCCAGCAGAATCGTCAACTATGGCTACACCTTC.

V and J are TRBV29-1 and TRBJ1-4; 8 bases are a match to TRBD1. With V trimmed by 7 bases and J by 7 bases, 8 bases remained unmatched. CDR1 is SQVTM, CDR2 ANQGSEA, per germline. The CDR3 has 13 amino acids. The CDR3 is CSGSDRGVEKLFF. CDR3 coding DNA: TGCAGCGGGTCCGACAGGGGAGTTGAAAAACTGTTTTTT. Supplemented by reference TRBV29-1 and TRBJ1-4, the full variable domain reads SAVISQKPSRDICQRGTSLTIQCQVDSQVTMMFWYRQQPGQSLTLIATANQGSEATYESGFVIDKFPISRPNLTFSTLTVSNMSPEDSSIYLCSGSDRGVEKLFFGSGTQLSVL.

The chain uses TRBV4-1 and TRBJ2-1, with D hard to call. CDR3 size: 16 residues. Per the germline V gene, CDR1 is MGHRA and CDR2 is YSYEKL. Trimming left V 2 bases short and J 4 bases short, with 15 bases between. CDR3 loop: CASSQRSQAGYNEQFF. DNA for the CDR3: TGCGCCAGCAGCCAAAGATCGCAGGCTGGGTACAATGAGCAGTTCTTC.

The chain couples TRBV20-1 to TRBJ2-3; 12 bases line up with TRBD2. The CDR3 runs 16 residues. V lost 5 bases and J lost 3; bases outside the gene matches: 9. Germline CDR1 is DFQATT and CDR2 is SNEGSKA (reference sequence). CDR3 sequence (DNA): TGCAGTGCTCGTCCTAGCGGGGGGGTCTGGACAGATACGCAGTATTTT. Translated: CSARPSGGVWTDTQYF.

This clonotype has just one count. The CDR3 bases are TGTGCCAGCAGCTTAAGCCGGGCAAACATTCAGTACTTC. Protein product: CASSLSRANIQYF. This chain connects TRBV7-2 to TRBJ2-4; no reliable D call. The germline CDR1 and CDR2 sequences are SGHTA and FQGNSA. The CDR3 is 13 residues long. Trimming pared 2 bases from V and 6 bases from J, leaving 8 bases between. The whole variable domain, remainder taken from reference TRBV7-2 and TRBJ2-4, is GAGVSQSPSNKVTEKGKDVELRCDPISGHTALYWYRQSLGQGLEFLIYFQGNSAPDKSGLPSDRFSAERTGGSVSTLTIQRTQQEDSAVYLCASSLSRANIQYFGAGTRLSVL.

This sequence joins TRBV14 and TRBJ2-5, with 9 bases matching TRBD2. The CDR3 loop spans 15 amino acids. V trimming: 2 bases; J trimming: 4 bases; junction bases outside the gene matches: 5. Germline CDR1 SGHDN, CDR2 FVKESK. The CDR3 DNA sequence: TGTGCCAGCAGCCAATCACTAGCGGGCGGAGAGACCCAGTACTTC. This gives the protein CASSQSLAGGETQYF.

This sequence joins TRBV7-2 and TRBJ2-3; 8 bases align to TRBD1. The CDR3 runs 13 residues. V dropped 2 bases and J dropped 13; count of bases not matched to a gene: 8. Germline lookup yields CDR1 SGHTA and CDR2 FQGNSA. CDR3 nucleotide sequence: TGTGCCAGCAGCTTACCGGGGCGGGGACAGGAGTATTTT. Protein product: CASSLPGRGQEYF.

The chain couples TRBV9 to TRBJ1-5; possible D gene TRBD1, 5 bases. The CDR3 extends over 15 amino acids. The V gene lost 4 bases and the J gene lost 0 bases, with 11 bases spanning the gap. Germline V gene data show CDR1 as SGDLS and CDR2 as YYNGEE. In DNA, the CDR3 is TGTGCCAGCAGCCCCACAGGTTATAGCAATCAGCCCCAGCATTTT. Translated: CASSPTGYSNQPQHF. Using reference TRBV9 and TRBJ1-5 for the parts outside the CDR3, the full variable domain is DSGVTQTPKHLITATGQRVTLRCSPRSGDLSVYWYQQSLDQGLQFLIQYYNGEERAKGNILERFSAQQFPDLHSELNLSSLELGDSALYFCASSPTGYSNQPQHFGDGTRLSIL.

The chain is built from TRBV7-2 and TRBJ2-1; 13 bases fit TRBD2. V gave up 5 bases and J gave up 10 bases; unmatched junction bases: 8. The CDR3 sequence is 15 residues long. Germline lookup yields CDR1 SGHTA and CDR2 FQGNSA. CDR3 protein: CASSTRTSGGSEQFF. The CDR3 DNA sequence: TGTGCCAGCAGCACCAGGACTAGCGGGGGTTCCGAGCAGTTCTTC.

V is TRBV29-1 and J is TRBJ1-5, with D tentatively TRBD1 (5 bases). This CDR3 comprises 15 residues. Germline loops: CDR1 SQVTM, CDR2 ANQGSEA. Between the trimmed V and J ends, which lost 5 bases and 7 bases, there was a span of 21 bases. The CDR3 nucleotides read TGCAGCGTTCCTCCCGAGCCAGGGAGGAGCCAGCCCCAGCATTTT. Translation: CSVPPEPGRSQPQHF.